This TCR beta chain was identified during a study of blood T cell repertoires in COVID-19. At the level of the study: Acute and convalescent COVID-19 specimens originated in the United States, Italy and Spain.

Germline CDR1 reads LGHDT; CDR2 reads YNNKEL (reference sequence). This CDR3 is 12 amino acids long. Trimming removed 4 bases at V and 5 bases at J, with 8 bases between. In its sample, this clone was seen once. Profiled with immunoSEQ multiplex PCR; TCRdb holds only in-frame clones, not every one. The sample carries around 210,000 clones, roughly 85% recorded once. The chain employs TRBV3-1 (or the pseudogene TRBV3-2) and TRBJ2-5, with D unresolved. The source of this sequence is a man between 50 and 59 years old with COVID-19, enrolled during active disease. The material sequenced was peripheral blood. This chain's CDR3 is CASSLFGETQYF. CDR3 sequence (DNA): TGTGCCAGCAGCCTCTTCGGGGAGACCCAGTACTTC.